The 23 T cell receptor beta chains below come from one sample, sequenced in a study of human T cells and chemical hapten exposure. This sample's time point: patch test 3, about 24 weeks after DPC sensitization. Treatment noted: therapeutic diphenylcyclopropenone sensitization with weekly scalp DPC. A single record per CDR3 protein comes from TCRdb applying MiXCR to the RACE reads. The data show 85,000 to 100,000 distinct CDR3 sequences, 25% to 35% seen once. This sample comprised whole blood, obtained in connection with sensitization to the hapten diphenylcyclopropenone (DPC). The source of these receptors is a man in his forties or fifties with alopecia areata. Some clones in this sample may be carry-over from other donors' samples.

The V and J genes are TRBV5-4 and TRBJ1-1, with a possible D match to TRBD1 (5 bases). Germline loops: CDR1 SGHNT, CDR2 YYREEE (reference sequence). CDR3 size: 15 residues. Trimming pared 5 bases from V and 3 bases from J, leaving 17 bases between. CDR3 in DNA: TGTGCCAGCAGGGTACTTGGGGGGAACCACACTGAAGCTTTCTTT. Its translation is CASRVLGGNHTEAFF.

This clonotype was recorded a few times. Written as DNA, the CDR3 is TGTGCCAGCAAGGTAGCCGGGAGTTGGACAGATACGCAGTATTTT. The encoded protein is CASKVAGSWTDTQYF. This chain uses TRBV6-5 with TRBJ2-3; D is perhaps TRBD2 (6 bases). The germline gives CDR1 MNHEY, CDR2 SVGAGI. The length of the CDR3 is 15 residues. The V gene lost 7 bases and the J gene lost 3 bases, with 17 bases spanning the gap.

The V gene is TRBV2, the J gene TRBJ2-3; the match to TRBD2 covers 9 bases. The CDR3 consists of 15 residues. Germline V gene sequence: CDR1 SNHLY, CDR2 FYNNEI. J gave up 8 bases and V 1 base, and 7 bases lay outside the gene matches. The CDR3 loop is CASSEVLAGESTQYF. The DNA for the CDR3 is TGTGCCAGCAGTGAAGTATTAGCGGGAGAAAGTACGCAGTATTTT.

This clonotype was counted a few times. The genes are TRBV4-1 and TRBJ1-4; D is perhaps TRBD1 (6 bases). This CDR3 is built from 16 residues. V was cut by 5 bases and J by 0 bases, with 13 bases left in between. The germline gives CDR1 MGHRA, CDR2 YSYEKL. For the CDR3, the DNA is TGCGCCAGCAGCGAGGGACAAGGGACAACTAATGAAAAACTGTTTTTT. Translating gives CASSEGQGTTNEKLFF.

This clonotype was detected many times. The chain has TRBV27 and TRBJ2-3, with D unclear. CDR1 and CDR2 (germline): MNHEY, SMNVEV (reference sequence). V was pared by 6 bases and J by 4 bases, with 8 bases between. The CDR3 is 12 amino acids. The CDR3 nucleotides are TGTGCCAGCAGCTTGGGATCAGATACGCAGTATTTT. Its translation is CASSLGSDTQYF.

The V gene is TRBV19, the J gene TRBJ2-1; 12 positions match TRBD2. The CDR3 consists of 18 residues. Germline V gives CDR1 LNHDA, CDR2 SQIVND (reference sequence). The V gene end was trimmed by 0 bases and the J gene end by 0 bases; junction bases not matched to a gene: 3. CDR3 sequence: CASSIDTSGGSSYNEQFF. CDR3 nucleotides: TGTGCCAGTAGTATAGACACTAGCGGGGGGAGCTCCTACAATGAGCAGTTCTTC.

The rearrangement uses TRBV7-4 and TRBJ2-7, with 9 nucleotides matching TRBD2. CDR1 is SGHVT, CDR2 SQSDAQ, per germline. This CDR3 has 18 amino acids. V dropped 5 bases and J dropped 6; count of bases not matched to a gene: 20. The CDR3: CASSPLGIPREGRCEQYF. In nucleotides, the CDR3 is TGTGCCAGCAGCCCATTAGGTATTCCGCGGGAGGGTCGCTGCGAGCAGTACTTC.

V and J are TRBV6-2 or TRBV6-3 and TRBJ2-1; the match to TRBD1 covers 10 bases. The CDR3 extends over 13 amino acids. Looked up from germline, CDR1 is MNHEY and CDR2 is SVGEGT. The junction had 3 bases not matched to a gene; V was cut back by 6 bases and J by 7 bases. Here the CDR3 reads CASRGQGVNEQFF. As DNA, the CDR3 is TGTGCCAGCAGAGGACAGGGGGTGAATGAGCAGTTCTTC.

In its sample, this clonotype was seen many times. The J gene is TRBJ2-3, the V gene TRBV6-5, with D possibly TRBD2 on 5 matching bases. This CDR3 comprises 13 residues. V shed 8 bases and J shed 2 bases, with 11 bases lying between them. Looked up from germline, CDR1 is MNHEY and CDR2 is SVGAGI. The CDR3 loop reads CASGGVPTDTQYF. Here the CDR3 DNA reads TGTGCCAGCGGAGGAGTACCCACAGATACGCAGTATTTT.

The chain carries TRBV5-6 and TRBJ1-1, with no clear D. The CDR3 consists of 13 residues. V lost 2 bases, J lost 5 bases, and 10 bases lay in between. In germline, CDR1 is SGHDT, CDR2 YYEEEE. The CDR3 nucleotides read TGTGCCAGCAGCTTCTCCCGGGGAACTGAAGCTTTCTTT. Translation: CASSFSRGTEAFF.

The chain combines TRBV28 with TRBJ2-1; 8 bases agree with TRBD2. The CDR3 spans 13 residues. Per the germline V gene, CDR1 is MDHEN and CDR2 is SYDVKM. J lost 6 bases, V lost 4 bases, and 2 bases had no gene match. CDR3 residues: CASSSGLANEQFF. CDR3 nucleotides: TGTGCCAGCAGTTCAGGACTAGCCAATGAGCAGTTCTTC.

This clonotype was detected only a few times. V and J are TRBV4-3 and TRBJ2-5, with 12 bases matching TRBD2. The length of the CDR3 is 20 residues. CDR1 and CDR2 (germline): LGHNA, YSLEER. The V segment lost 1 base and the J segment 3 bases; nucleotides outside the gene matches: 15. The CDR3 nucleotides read TGCGCCAGCAGCCAAGGCCGGGGAACCGGGACTAGCGGGCCAAAAGAGACCCAGTACTTC. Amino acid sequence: CASSQGRGTGTSGPKETQYF.

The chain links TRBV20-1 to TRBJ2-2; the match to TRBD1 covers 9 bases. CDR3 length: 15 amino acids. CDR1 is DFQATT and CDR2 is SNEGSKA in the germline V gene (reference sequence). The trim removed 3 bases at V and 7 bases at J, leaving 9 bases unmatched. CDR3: CSARSDRGPHGELFF. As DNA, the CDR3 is TGCAGTGCTAGGTCGGACAGGGGCCCGCACGGGGAGCTGTTTTTT.

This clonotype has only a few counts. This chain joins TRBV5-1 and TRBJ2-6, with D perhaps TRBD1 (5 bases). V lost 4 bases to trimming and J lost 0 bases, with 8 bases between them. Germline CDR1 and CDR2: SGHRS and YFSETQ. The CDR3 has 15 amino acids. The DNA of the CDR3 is TGCGCCAGCAGCCCGGACAACTCTGGGGCCAACGTCCTGACTTTC. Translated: CASSPDNSGANVLTF. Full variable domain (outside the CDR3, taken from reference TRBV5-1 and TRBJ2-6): KAGVTQTPRYLIKTRGQQVTLSCSPISGHRSVSWYQQTPGQGLQFLFEYFSETQRNKGNFPGRFSGRQFSNSRSEMNVSTLELGDSALYLCASSPDNSGANVLTFGAGSRLTVL.

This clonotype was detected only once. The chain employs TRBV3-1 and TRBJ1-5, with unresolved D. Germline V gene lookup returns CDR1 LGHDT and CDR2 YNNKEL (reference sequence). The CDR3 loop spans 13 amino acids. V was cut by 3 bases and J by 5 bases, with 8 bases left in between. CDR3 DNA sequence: TGTGCCAGCAGCCAGGACGTCCATCAGCCCCAGCATTTT. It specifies CASSQDVHQPQHF.

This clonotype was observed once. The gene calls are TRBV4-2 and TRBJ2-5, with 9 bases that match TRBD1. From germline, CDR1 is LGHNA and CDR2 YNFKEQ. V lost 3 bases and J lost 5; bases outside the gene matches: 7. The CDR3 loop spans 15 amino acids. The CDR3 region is CASSHGQGTEETQYF. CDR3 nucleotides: TGTGCCAGCAGCCATGGACAGGGGACGGAGGAGACCCAGTACTTC.

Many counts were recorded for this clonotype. The CDR3 sequence is CASAGWAPDTGELFF. In nucleotides, the CDR3 is TGTGCCAGCGCGGGCTGGGCTCCGGACACCGGGGAGCTGTTTTTT. V gene TRBV7-9 combines with J gene TRBJ2-2, with a tentative D call TRBD2 (5 bases). Germline V CDR1 and CDR2: SEHNR, FQNEAQ (reference sequence). The CDR3 is made up of 15 amino acids. The V and J ends lost 8 bases and 3 bases respectively, with 16 bases between them. Combining the CDR3 with reference TRBV7-9 and TRBJ2-2 gives the whole variable domain DTGVSQNPRHKITKRGQNVTFRCDPISEHNRLYWYRQTLGQGPEFLTYFQNEAQLEKSRLLSDRFSAERPKGSFSTLEIQRTEQGDSAMYLCASAGWAPDTGELFFGEGSRLTVL.

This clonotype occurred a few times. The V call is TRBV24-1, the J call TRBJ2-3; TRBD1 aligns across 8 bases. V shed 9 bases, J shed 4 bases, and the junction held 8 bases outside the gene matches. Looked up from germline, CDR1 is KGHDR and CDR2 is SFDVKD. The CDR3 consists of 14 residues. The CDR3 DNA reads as TGTGCCACCGAGGTCACAGGGGGGCCAGATACGCAGTATTTT. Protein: CATEVTGGPDTQYF.

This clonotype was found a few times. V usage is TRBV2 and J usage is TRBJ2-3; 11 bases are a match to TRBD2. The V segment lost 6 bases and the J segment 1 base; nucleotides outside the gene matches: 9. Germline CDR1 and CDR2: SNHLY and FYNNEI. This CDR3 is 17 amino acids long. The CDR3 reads CASSRGSTSGGTDTQYF. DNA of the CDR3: TGTGCCAGCAGCAGAGGTTCGACTAGCGGGGGCACAGATACGCAGTATTTT.

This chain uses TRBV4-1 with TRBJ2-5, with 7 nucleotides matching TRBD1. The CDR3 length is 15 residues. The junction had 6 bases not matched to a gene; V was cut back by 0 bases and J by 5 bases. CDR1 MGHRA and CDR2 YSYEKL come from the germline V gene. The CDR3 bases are TGCGCCAGCAGCCAAGAACACAGGGGTGGGGAGACCCAGTACTTC. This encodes CASSQEHRGGETQYF.

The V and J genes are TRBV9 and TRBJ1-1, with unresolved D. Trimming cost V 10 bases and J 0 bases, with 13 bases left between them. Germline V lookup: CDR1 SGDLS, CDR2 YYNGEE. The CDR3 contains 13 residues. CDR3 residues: CASQPQLNTEAFF. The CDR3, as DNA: TGTGCCTCCCAACCCCAACTGAACACTGAAGCTTTCTTT.

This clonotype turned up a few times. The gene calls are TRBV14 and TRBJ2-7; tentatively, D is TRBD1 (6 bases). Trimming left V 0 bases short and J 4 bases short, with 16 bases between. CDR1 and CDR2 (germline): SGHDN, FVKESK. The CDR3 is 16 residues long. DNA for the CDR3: TGTGCCAGCAGCCAAGATTCGGCCAGGGGAGTTTACGAGCAGTACTTC. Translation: CASSQDSARGVYEQYF.

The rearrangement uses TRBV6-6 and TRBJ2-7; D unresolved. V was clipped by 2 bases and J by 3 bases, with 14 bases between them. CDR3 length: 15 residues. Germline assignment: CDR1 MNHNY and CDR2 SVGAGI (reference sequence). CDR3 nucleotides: TGTGCCAGCAGTTACCCCGCGACCGGCCTCTACGAGCAGTACTTC. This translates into CASSYPATGLYEQYF.